This T cell receptor (beta chain) was identified in a study of T cells after yellow fever vaccination. This clonotype was found many times. Its antigen is not identified. Germline V gene data show CDR1 as SGHTA and CDR2 as FQGNSA. This CDR3 contains 16 residues. Trimming took 5 bases from V and 4 from J; bases not matched to a gene: 5. TCRdb fed the 5' RACE reads into MiXCR, producing one record per CDR3 protein. Of just over 300,000 distinct CDR3 sequences detected, 3% to 4.5% appear once; the ten largest clones hold about 20%. Study-level results: The secondary response peaked faster, at day 5 versus 15, but was weaker. Abundant clonotypes from the bulk population could contaminate FACS-sorted repertoires.

The chain uses TRBV7-2 and TRBJ2-2; 12 positions agree with TRBD1. This TCR derives from a man in his late teens or twenties who received the YFV17D yellow fever vaccine. The sample consisted of PBMCs, taken on the day of the yellow fever booster vaccination. The CDR3 region has the DNA TGTGCCAGCAGCAGACCGGGACAGGGGGCCACCGGGGAGCTGTTTTTT. Its protein product is CASSRPGQGATGELFF.